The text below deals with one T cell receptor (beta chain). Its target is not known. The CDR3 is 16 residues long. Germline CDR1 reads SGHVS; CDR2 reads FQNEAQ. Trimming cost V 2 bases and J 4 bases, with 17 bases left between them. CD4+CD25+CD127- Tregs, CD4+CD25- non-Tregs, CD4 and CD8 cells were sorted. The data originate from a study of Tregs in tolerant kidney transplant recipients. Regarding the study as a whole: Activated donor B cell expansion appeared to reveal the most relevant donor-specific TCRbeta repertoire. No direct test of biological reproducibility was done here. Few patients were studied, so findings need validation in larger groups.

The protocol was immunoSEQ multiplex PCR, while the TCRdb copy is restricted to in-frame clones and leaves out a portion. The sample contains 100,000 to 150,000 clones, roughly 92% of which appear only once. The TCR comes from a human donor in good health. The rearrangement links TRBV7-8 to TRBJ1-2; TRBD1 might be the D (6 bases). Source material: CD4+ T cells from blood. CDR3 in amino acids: CASSLPSRQASYGYTF. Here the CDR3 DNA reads TGTGCCAGCAGCTTACCCTCTCGACAGGCGTCCTATGGCTACACCTTC.